This note documents a single T cell receptor beta chain sequence. With a J-beta primer mix and a sample-barcoded 5' primer, a second PCR ran about 7 to 11 cycles. TCRdb itself ran the 5' RACE reads through MiXCR, one entry per CDR3 protein. This sample carries over 600,000 distinct CDR3 sequences, more than 55% of them seen once, and the ten largest clones take roughly 25%. The CDR3 length is 14 residues. V lost 5 bases to trimming and J lost 4 bases; unmatched junction nucleotides: 1. The germline CDR1 and CDR2 sequences are DFQATT and SNEGSKA (reference sequence). The sample belongs to a study of blood T cells in healthy people across ages.

This TCR was sampled from a man in his forties in good health. The sequenced sample consisted of blood. The V and J genes are TRBV20-1 and TRBJ2-5, with TRBD2 matching 16 bases. The CDR3 sequence: CSAGTSGGVETQYF. In nucleotides, the CDR3 is TGCAGTGCTGGGACTAGCGGGGGGGTAGAGACCCAGTACTTC.